This T cell receptor beta chain comes out of a study of blood T cell repertoires in COVID-19. Across the whole study: Samples representing acute and convalescent COVID-19 were sourced from the United States, Italy and Spain. Sources were T cells, B-cell-depleted T cells, or PBMCs; the material itself was cDNA or gDNA.

Original data processing: Amplifying reference gene primers gave estimates of nucleated cell counts. Assay used: immunoSEQ multiplex PCR; TCRdb lists only in-frame clones, some missing. Clone size and the V and J calls come from that table; the DNA yielded D and trimming. The table has about 370,000 clones, roughly nine tenths seen once. A single count supports this clone. Germline V gives CDR1 SGHDT, CDR2 YYEEEE. V was pared by 4 bases and J by 7 bases, with 10 bases of the junction left unmatched. The CDR3 extends over 15 amino acids. The Seattle site enrolled patients during active infection and followed them longitudinally.

Material: peripheral blood. The TCR comes from a woman in her 30s with COVID-19, enrolled during active disease. This rearrangement joins TRBV5-6 to TRBJ1-4; 7 bases match TRBD1. CDR3 region: CASSPKGAMGEKLFF. For the CDR3, the DNA is TGTGCCAGCAGCCCCAAGGGGGCAATGGGTGAAAAACTGTTTTTT. The full variable domain, rest sourced from reference TRBV5-6 and TRBJ1-4, is DAGVTQSPTHLIKTRGQQVTLRCSPKSGHDTVSWYQQALGQGPQFIFQYYEEEERQRGNFPDRFSGHQFPNYSSELNVNALLLGDSALYLCASSPKGAMGEKLFFGSGTQLSVL.